The clone carrying this T cell receptor beta chain was found once. As handled by the study authors: Reference gene primer amplification gave nucleated cell count estimates. The data were produced by immunoSEQ multiplex PCR, yet TCRdb's version contains in-frame clones alone and is incomplete. V and J calls and clone size come straight from that table; D and trimming were deduced from the DNA. The data contain approximately 150,000 clones, approximately 79% of them singletons. The length of the CDR3 is 16 residues. Trimming removed 0 bases from V and 0 bases from J, with 9 bases in between. This entry belongs to a study of blood T cell repertoires in COVID-19.

This TCR was recovered from a woman between 55 and 75 years old with COVID-19, enrolled during active disease. The chain employs TRBV23-1 and TRBJ1-5; the D is unclear. TRBV23-1 belongs to the ORF category, with a function that is uncertain. Sequencing was performed on peripheral blood. The chain's CDR3 is CASSQSGGDSNQPQHF. The DNA of the CDR3 is TGCGCCAGCAGTCAATCGGGAGGTGATAGCAATCAGCCCCAGCATTTT.